This T cell receptor (beta chain) originates from a study of blood T cell repertoires in COVID-19 (dated by TCRdb to about 2020). For the study in its entirety: Samples covering the acute and convalescent phases of COVID-19 were provided by collaborators in the United States, Italy and Spain. The sample metadata nearly always contained a de-identified subject ID, COVID-19 status, age in years and sex. Where available, HLA class I and class II types were taken from metadata supplied by the sample provider and were not determined by assay-based typing. The samples were drawn from two sources: the first 160 participants of the ongoing ImmuneRACE study, and fewer than 1,500 subjects contributed by 6 global collaborators. Deeply sampled blood TCRbeta repertoires from subjects exposed to, actively infected with, or recovered from COVID-19 were included in the dataset. The repertoires were released in a freely available public database meant as a resource for research on the immune response to SARS-CoV-2. The material from the prospective study consisted of cDNA or gDNA derived from T cells, B-cell-depleted T cells, or PBMCs.

Per the germline V gene (reference sequence), LNHDA is the CDR1 and SQIVND is the CDR2. Between the V and J ends, shortened by 7 bases and 2 bases respectively, the junction contains 6 bases. The CDR3 numbers 12 residues from cysteine through phenylalanine. Only the CDR3 portion is preserved as DNA: 36 bases, with reading frame beginning at the first base. Results the study describes overall, beyond this receptor: The amount of clinical and demographic metadata varied by source and participant and was provided uncurated.

Enrolling through a virtual design, the prospective study's participants ranged in age from roughly 18 to 100 years and lived across 20 to 30 United States geographic areas. In the prospective study, participants were assigned to cohorts based on the clinical history participants reported in a screening survey and a study questionnaire. Exposed participants were defined as having been in contact with someone with a PCR-confirmed or clinician-diagnosed COVID-19 case within 2 weeks of study entry. Each participant in the prospective study had whole blood, serum and a nasopharyngeal or oropharyngeal swab collected by mobile phlebotomists. Over an approximately 2-month period, participants in the prospective study had the option of providing additional blood draws and questionnaires. Blood samples from the prospective study were shipped frozen or at room temperature prior to DNA extraction. Of note for this clone: Its binding antigen is unknown. Per-nucleotide qualities are absent, and no much larger clonotype sits a single base away.

The immunoSEQ Assay, a bias-controlled multiplex PCR, was used to amplify TCRbeta CDR3 regions from genomic DNA. As for how the authors treated the data: Within the assay, amplification of reference gene primers was used to estimate how many nucleated cells each sample contained. Sequence reads were collapsed and filtered to measure the absolute abundance of every unique TCRbeta CDR3 rearrangement. For each sample, productive Simpson clonality was calculated as the square root of Simpson's diversity index across productive rearrangements. TCRdb provides this immuneACCESS table in a form limited to in-frame rearrangements. Some clones are lacking; in checked studies, under half of them reflect an unresolved V gene, and why the rest are absent is not known. V and J calls and clone size follow that table, whereas D and trimming were derived from the DNA. The sample table holds 350,000 to 450,000 clones, of which 90% to 95% were seen once. The ten largest account for 0.8% to 0.9% of the sample.

The chain employs TRBV19 and TRBJ1-3, with no confident D gene call. The source is a middle-aged woman who had been exposed to COVID-19. The specimen was PBMCs or T cells enriched from blood (not recorded which). The CDR3 reads CASMSTGNTIYF. The nucleotide sequence reads as follows: TGTGCCAGTATGAGTACTGGAAACACCATATATTTT. Joined to the reference TRBV19 and TRBJ1-3 proteins, this CDR3 gives the full variable domain: DGGITQSPKYLFRKEGQNVTLSCEQNLNHDAMYWYRQDPGQGLRLIYYSQIVNDFQKGDIAEGYSVSREKKESFPLTVTSAQKNPTAFYLCASMSTGNTIYFGEGSWLTVV.